The 3 T cell receptor beta chains presented below share a single source sample, sequenced in a study of T-cell memory formation after mild COVID-19. In TCRdb, the 5' RACE reads were re-called with MiXCR into one record per CDR3 protein. The repertoire includes approximately 580,000 distinct CDR3 sequences, roughly 22% of them detected once, and around 12% sits in the top ten. Input material: PBMCs or a T cell subset sorted from them (not recorded which). These receptors came from an adult woman who had mild COVID-19 (a few samples of this study predate the infection). Cell type and time point are not known.

The chain employs TRBV5-1 and TRBJ2-3, with 9 bases matching TRBD2. V lost 10 bases, J lost 2 bases, and 11 bases stayed unmatched. This CDR3 spans 15 amino acids. Germline V lookup: CDR1 SGHRS, CDR2 YFSETQ. The CDR3 DNA follows: TGCGCCTGCGGCGGGGGGGGAACGAACACAGATACGCAGTATTTT. It codes for CACGGGGTNTDTQYF.

This clonotype was detected ten times or more. The chain uses TRBV7-2 and TRBJ2-3; D unclear. The V and J ends lost 2 bases and 1 base respectively, with 10 bases between them. The CDR3 consists of 15 residues. Germline V gene sequence: CDR1 SGHTA, CDR2 FQGNSA. In DNA, the CDR3 is TGTGCCAGCAGCTTAAACAAGGCTGGCACAGATACGCAGTATTTT. Its translation is CASSLNKAGTDTQYF.

This clonotype showed up just a few times. This chain links TRBV7-9 with TRBJ2-6; D is unclear. Trimming cost V 8 bases and J 12 bases, with 11 bases left between them. Germline CDR1 and CDR2: SEHNR and FQNEAQ (reference sequence). The CDR3 contains 11 residues. Here the CDR3 DNA reads TGTGCCAGCGGCCCGCCCAGCGTCCTGACTTTC. As protein: CASGPPSVLTF.